The 32 T cell receptor beta chains below were found in one sample sequenced in a study of blood T cell repertoires in COVID-19. Only in-frame clones appear in the TCRdb table, and some are missing; sequencing was by immunoSEQ multiplex PCR. The sample consists of about 220,000 clones, roughly 90% of them appearing once. Sequencing used PBMCs or T cells enriched from blood (not recorded which). Receptor source: a woman in her thirties or forties with acute COVID-19.

This rearrangement joins TRBV30 to TRBJ2-2; 10 bases agree with TRBD1. Germline CDR1 and CDR2: GTSNPN and SVGIG (reference sequence). The V and J ends lost 4 bases and 7 bases, in that order; junction bases with no gene match: 6. The CDR3 is 14 amino acids. The CDR3 sequence is CAWTRDRGIGELFF. CDR3 nucleotide sequence: TGTGCCTGGACCAGGGACAGGGGCATCGGGGAGCTGTTTTTT.

The chain uses TRBV19 and TRBJ1-1; D remains ambiguous. V was clipped by 1 base and J by 0 bases, with 12 bases between them. CDR3 length: 16 residues. The germline gives CDR1 LNHDA, CDR2 SQIVND (reference sequence). This CDR3 reads CASSIVADLMNTEAFF. Written as DNA, the CDR3 is TGTGCCAGTAGTATAGTGGCAGATCTCATGAACACTGAAGCTTTCTTT.

This clone was recorded once. The gene calls are TRBV6-5 and TRBJ1-1; tentative D call: TRBD1 (5 bases). Trimming took off 6 bases at V and 0 bases at J, with 11 bases between the two ends. Germline assignment: CDR1 MNHEY and CDR2 SVGAGI. The CDR3 covers 14 residues. CDR3 sequence: CASSKDSLNTEAFF. The DNA for the CDR3 is TGTGCCAGCAGCAAAGACAGCCTGAACACTGAAGCTTTCTTT.

The chain couples TRBV29-1 to TRBJ2-6, with D maybe TRBD1 (6 bases). Trimming removed 0 bases at V and 1 base at J, with 10 bases between. This CDR3 comprises 16 residues. Germline lookup yields CDR1 SQVTM and CDR2 ANQGSEA. For the CDR3, the DNA is TGCAGCGTTGAAGAGGGGGCCGCTTCTGGGGCCAACGTCCTGACTTTC. Its translation: CSVEEGAASGANVLTF.

V usage is TRBV7-9 and J usage is TRBJ2-1; D is ambiguous. Germline assignment: CDR1 SEHNR and CDR2 FQNEAQ (reference sequence). The CDR3 sequence is 15 residues long. Trimming took 4 bases from V and 0 from J, leaving 10 bases between them. The CDR3 DNA follows: TGTGCCAGCAGCTCCTCTACTAACTCCTACAATGAGCAGTTCTTC. It is translated as CASSSSTNSYNEQFF.

The V gene is TRBV9, the J gene TRBJ1-2; D perhaps matches TRBD1 (6 bases). The germline V and J ends were trimmed by 0 bases and 3 bases, with 15 bases remaining between them. The CDR3 has 16 residues. CDR1 is SGDLS, CDR2 YYNGEE, per germline. The CDR3 DNA reads TGTGCCAGCAGCGTAGAACACAGGGTGGACGACTATGGCTACACCTTC. It translates to CASSVEHRVDDYGYTF.

The rearrangement joins TRBV29-1 to TRBJ1-4; D possibly corresponds to TRBD1 (6 bases). Trimming shortened V by 3 bases and J by 2 bases, and 10 bases separated the two germline ends. This CDR3 has 14 amino acids. The germline gives CDR1 SQVTM, CDR2 ANQGSEA. CDR3 protein: CSVEGAATNEKLFF. The DNA for the CDR3 is TGCAGCGTTGAGGGGGCAGCCACTAATGAAAAACTGTTTTTT.

The rearrangement joins TRBV5-4 to TRBJ2-1, with D tentatively TRBD1 (5 bases). V was pared by 4 bases and J by 9 bases, with 11 bases between. The CDR3 contains 12 residues. Germline CDR1 and CDR2: SGHNT and YYREEE (reference sequence). The DNA for the CDR3 is TGTGCCAGCAGCCCAGGGTGGGGTGAGCAGTTCTTC. Its translation: CASSPGWGEQFF.

This chain uses TRBV5-1 with TRBJ1-4; 9 bases fit TRBD1. The germline gives CDR1 SGHRS, CDR2 YFSETQ. There are 14 residues in the CDR3. V trimming: 4 bases; J trimming: 8 bases; junction bases outside the gene matches: 6. The CDR3 here is CASSPDRGYEKLFF. CDR3 sequence (DNA): TGCGCCAGCAGCCCGGACAGGGGATACGAAAAACTGTTTTTT.

The chain carries TRBV5-1 and TRBJ1-1, with 7 bases identical to TRBD1. Trimming cost V 4 bases and J 1 base; bases outside gene matches: 7. Germline V CDR1 and CDR2: SGHRS, YFSETQ. The CDR3 spans 15 residues. CDR3 bases: TGCGCCAGCAGCCCGACAGGGACGGCGAACACTGAAGCTTTCTTT. Its protein product is CASSPTGTANTEAFF.

The CDR3 coding sequence is TGTGCCAGCAGCCAACAGGGGATGGGGGGCAATCAGCCCCAGCATTTT. It translates to CASSQQGMGGNQPQHF. The chain employs TRBV6-2 or TRBV6-3 and TRBJ1-5; TRBD1 matches 7 bases. J lost 2 bases, V lost 6 bases, and 10 bases had no gene match. Germline V gives CDR1 MNHEY, CDR2 SVGEGT. The CDR3 is 16 amino acids.

The CDR3 loop is CASSPGSFNQPQHF. The CDR3 DNA is TGTGCCAGCTCACCTGGGAGTTTTAATCAGCCCCAGCATTTT. This chain uses TRBV18 with TRBJ1-5; D is ambiguous. Germline CDR1 and CDR2: KGHSH and LQKENI. This CDR3 has 14 amino acids. V was pared by 3 bases and J by 4 bases, with 10 bases between. Combining the CDR3 with reference TRBV18 and TRBJ1-5 gives the whole variable domain NAGVMQNPRHLVRRRGQEARLRCSPMKGHSHVYWYRQLPEEGLKFMVYLQKENIIDESGMPKERFSAEFPKEGPSILRIQQVVRGDSAAYFCASSPGSFNQPQHFGDGTRLSIL.

This sequence joins TRBV12-3 or TRBV12-4 and TRBJ1-1; D might be TRBD1 (5 bases). Trimming pared 6 bases from V and 0 bases from J, leaving 8 bases between. CDR3 size: 13 residues. Written as DNA, the CDR3 is TGTGCCAGCAGCGAGGACATGAACACTGAAGCTTTCTTT. Translated, it gives CASSEDMNTEAFF.

This sequence joins TRBV12-5 and TRBJ2-7; maybe TRBD2 (6 bases). The CDR3 is made up of 14 amino acids. Trimming shortened V by 9 bases and J by 1 base, and 16 bases separated the two germline ends. The germline gives CDR1 LGHNT, CDR2 FRNRAP. DNA of the CDR3: TGTGCTAGGCCCCCCGGGACTTATTCCTACGAGCAGTACTTC. Translation: CARPPGTYSYEQYF.

The chain uses TRBV24-1 and TRBJ1-5; TRBD1 matches at 10 bases. The CDR3 totals 15 residues. Germline loops: CDR1 KGHDR, CDR2 SFDVKD. The J segment lost 6 bases and the V segment lost 6 bases, leaving 7 bases of the junction unmatched. CDR3 sequence: CATSSGTGVFQPQHF. DNA for the CDR3: TGTGCCACCAGTTCCGGGACAGGGGTTTTTCAGCCCCAGCATTTT.

The CDR3 DNA reads TGTGCCATCAGTGAGCCTGGCAGGGCAGGGTCCCGCACTAACTATGGCTACACCTTC. Its protein is CAISEPGRAGSRTNYGYTF. The V call is TRBV10-3, the J call TRBJ1-2; a weak D match, TRBD1 (5 bases). CDR1 and CDR2 (germline): ENHRY, SYGVKD. This CDR3 has 19 amino acids. Trimming cost V 2 bases and J 0 bases, with 22 bases left between them.

The V call is TRBV6-5, the J call TRBJ1-2; TRBD1 is a possible D gene (6 bases). The CDR3 has 14 amino acids. V lost 5 bases and J 8 bases, leaving 18 bases between the germline ends. Germline V gene data show CDR1 as MNHEY and CDR2 as SVGAGI. The CDR3 DNA reads as TGTGCCAGCAGTCCCTCCCAGGGGCAAGGCGGCTACACCTTC. This translates into CASSPSQGQGGYTF.

The chain couples TRBV5-1 to TRBJ1-1; no clear D. The CDR3 length is 16 residues. Germline CDR1 SGHRS, CDR2 YFSETQ. V lost 2 bases and J lost 5, with 19 bases in between. The CDR3 sequence is CASSLDLGVVRTEAFF. CDR3 coding DNA: TGCGCCAGCAGCTTAGACCTCGGGGTAGTGAGGACTGAAGCTTTCTTT.

This rearrangement joins TRBV7-2 to TRBJ2-5, with TRBD2 matching 10 bases. Germline V gene data show CDR1 as SGHTA and CDR2 as FQGNSA. Trimming removed 5 bases from V and 5 bases from J; junction bases left unmatched: 8. There are 15 residues in the CDR3. CDR3 region: CASSLQRGGRETQYF. The CDR3 nucleotides read TGTGCCAGCAGCCTCCAGCGGGGGGGCCGGGAGACCCAGTACTTC.

This chain joins TRBV19 and TRBJ2-5; 14 nucleotides agree with TRBD2. V shed 3 bases and J 1 base; nucleotides not matched to a gene: 7. Looked up from germline, CDR1 is LNHDA and CDR2 is SQIVND (reference sequence). This CDR3 comprises 18 residues. The CDR3 protein is CASSMRLAGGKFQETQYF. The CDR3 nucleotides read TGTGCCAGTAGTATGAGACTAGCGGGGGGGAAGTTCCAAGAGACCCAGTACTTC. The full variable domain, with the rest looked up from reference TRBV19 and TRBJ2-5, is DGGITQSPKYLFRKEGQNVTLSCEQNLNHDAMYWYRQDPGQGLRLIYYSQIVNDFQKGDIAEGYSVSREKKESFPLTVTSAQKNPTAFYLCASSMRLAGGKFQETQYFGPGTRLLVL.

The chain joins TRBV19 to TRBJ1-1; tentative D call: TRBD1 (6 bases). This CDR3 is built from 12 residues. Germline CDR1 reads LNHDA; CDR2 reads SQIVND (reference sequence). V was trimmed by 6 bases and J by 7 bases, leaving 12 bases between them. The CDR3 nucleotides are TGTGCCAGTAGGTCAGGGGCTGGTGAAGCTTTCTTT. Translating it yields CASRSGAGEAFF.

This clone was detected only a few times. The chain has TRBV6-1 and TRBJ2-3; no definite D call. V was clipped by 2 bases and J by 4 bases, with 10 bases between them. The CDR3 spans 14 residues. Germline values: CDR1 MNHNS, CDR2 SASEGT. CDR3 in DNA: TGTGCCAGCAGTGAATTCGACTCTCCAGATACGCAGTATTTT. Its translation is CASSEFDSPDTQYF.

The chain employs TRBV5-4 and TRBJ2-1; D unresolved. The germline V and J ends were trimmed by 2 bases and 3 bases, with 9 bases remaining between them. Germline values: CDR1 SGHNT, CDR2 YYREEE (reference sequence). The CDR3 sequence is 14 residues long. CDR3 in amino acids: CASSFDFNYNEQFF. CDR3 sequence (DNA): TGTGCCAGCAGCTTCGACTTCAACTACAATGAGCAGTTCTTC.

The sample holds one count of this clone. The chain recombines TRBV27 with TRBJ1-5; D gene uncertain. Trimming left V 6 bases short and J 5 bases short, with 20 bases between. The CDR3 consists of 16 residues. CDR1 and CDR2 (germline): MNHEY, SMNVEV (reference sequence). CDR3 amino acids: CASRPILTGGYQPQHF. CDR3 DNA: TGTGCCAGCAGACCCATTTTAACCGGAGGATATCAGCCCCAGCATTTT.

This sequence joins TRBV19 and TRBJ2-7; 7 positions agree with TRBD1. Trimming at V came to 0 bases and at J to 4 bases, leaving 6 bases not matched to a gene. CDR3 length: 15 residues. Per the germline V gene, CDR1 is LNHDA and CDR2 is SQIVND (reference sequence). CDR3 loop: CASSIDRATGYEQYF. For the CDR3, the DNA is TGTGCCAGTAGTATAGATCGGGCGACAGGGTACGAGCAGTACTTC.

The genes are TRBV18 and TRBJ1-5; 8 nucleotides align to TRBD1. The CDR3 is 13 residues long. Trimming cost V 8 bases and J 7 bases; bases outside gene matches: 7. CDR1 is KGHSH and CDR2 is LQKENI in the germline V gene. Written as DNA, the CDR3 is TGTGCCAGCCGCAGGGGGCTGGACCAGCCCCAGCATTTT. This codes for CASRRGLDQPQHF.

The chain recombines TRBV7-8 with TRBJ1-2, with 7 bases identical to TRBD1. V was pared by 5 bases and J by 0 bases, with 12 bases of the junction left unmatched. The germline V gene has CDR1 SGHVS and CDR2 FQNEAQ. This CDR3 has 17 residues. The CDR3 DNA follows: TGTGCCAGCAGCCCAAAGACAGGGTACCTAGCTAACTATGGCTACACCTTC. It yields the protein CASSPKTGYLANYGYTF.

CDR3 in DNA: TGTGCCAGCAGCTACCGGGACAGGGTCCCCCCTGAGCAGTTCTTC. As protein: CASSYRDRVPPEQFF. This rearrangement joins TRBV7-9 to TRBJ2-1; 9 bases line up with TRBD1. V was pared by 4 bases and J by 9 bases, with 10 bases of the junction left unmatched. Germline lookup yields CDR1 SEHNR and CDR2 FQNEAQ (reference sequence). The CDR3 length is 15 residues.

V and J are TRBV3-1 (or the pseudogene TRBV3-2) and TRBJ2-1; 12 bases map to TRBD2. The CDR3 covers 13 residues. CDR1 and CDR2 from the germline V gene are LGHDT and YNNKEL (reference sequence). V was pared by 6 bases and J by 7 bases, with 1 base of the junction left unmatched. In DNA form, the CDR3 reads TGTGCCAGCAGTACTAGCGGGGGGAATGAGCAGTTCTTC. Its translation is CASSTSGGNEQFF.

This chain connects TRBV12-3 or TRBV12-4 to TRBJ1-3; 9 positions match TRBD1. The CDR3 extends over 13 amino acids. Unmatched junction bases numbered 5, after V lost 10 bases and J lost 4 bases. The DNA for the CDR3 is TGTGCCATCACAGGGGGCGCCGGAAACACCATATATTTT. Amino acid sequence: CAITGGAGNTIYF.

V and J are TRBV5-3 and TRBJ1-1; a weak D match, TRBD1 (6 bases). TRBV5-3 is treated as an ORF (open reading frame) with a function not yet certain. Trimming stripped 1 base from V and 4 bases from J, with 14 bases between. The CDR3 length is 15 residues. CDR3 nucleotide sequence: TGTGCCAGAAGCTTGAGCCAGGGGATAGGCACTGAAGCTTTCTTT. The encoded protein is CARSLSQGIGTEAFF.

This clone occurred a few times. This chain connects TRBV5-1 to TRBJ2-3; TRBD1 aligns across 7 bases. Germline CDR1 is SGHRS and CDR2 is YFSETQ. J was trimmed by 3 bases and V by 1 base; bases with no gene match: 5. This CDR3 spans 15 amino acids. CDR3 protein: CASSLKGAGTDTQYF. CDR3 sequence (DNA): TGCGCCAGCAGCTTGAAGGGGGCAGGTACAGATACGCAGTATTTT.